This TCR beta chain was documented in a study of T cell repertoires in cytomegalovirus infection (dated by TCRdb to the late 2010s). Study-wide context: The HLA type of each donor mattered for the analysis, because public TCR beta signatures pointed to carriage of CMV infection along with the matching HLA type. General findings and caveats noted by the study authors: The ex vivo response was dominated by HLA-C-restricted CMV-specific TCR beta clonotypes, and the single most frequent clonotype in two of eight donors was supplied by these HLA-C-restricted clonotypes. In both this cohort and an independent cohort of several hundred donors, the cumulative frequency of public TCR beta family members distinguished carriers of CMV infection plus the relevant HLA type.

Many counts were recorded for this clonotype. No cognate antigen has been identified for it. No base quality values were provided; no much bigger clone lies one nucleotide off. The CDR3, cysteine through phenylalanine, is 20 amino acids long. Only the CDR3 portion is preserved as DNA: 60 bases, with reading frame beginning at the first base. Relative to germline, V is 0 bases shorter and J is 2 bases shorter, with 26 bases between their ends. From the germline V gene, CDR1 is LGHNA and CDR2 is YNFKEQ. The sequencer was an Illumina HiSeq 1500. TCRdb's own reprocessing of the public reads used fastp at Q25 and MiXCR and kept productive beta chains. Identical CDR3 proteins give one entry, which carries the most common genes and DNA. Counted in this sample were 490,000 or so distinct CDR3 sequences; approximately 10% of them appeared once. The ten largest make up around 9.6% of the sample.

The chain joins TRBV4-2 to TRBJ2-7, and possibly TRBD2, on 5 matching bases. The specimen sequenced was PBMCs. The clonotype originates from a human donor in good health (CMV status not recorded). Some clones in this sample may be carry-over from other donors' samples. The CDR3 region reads CASSQEFRSGSLARAYEQYF. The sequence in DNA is TGTGCCAGCAGCCAAGAATTTCGGTCAGGCTCCTTAGCGCGTGCCTACGAGCAGTACTTC.